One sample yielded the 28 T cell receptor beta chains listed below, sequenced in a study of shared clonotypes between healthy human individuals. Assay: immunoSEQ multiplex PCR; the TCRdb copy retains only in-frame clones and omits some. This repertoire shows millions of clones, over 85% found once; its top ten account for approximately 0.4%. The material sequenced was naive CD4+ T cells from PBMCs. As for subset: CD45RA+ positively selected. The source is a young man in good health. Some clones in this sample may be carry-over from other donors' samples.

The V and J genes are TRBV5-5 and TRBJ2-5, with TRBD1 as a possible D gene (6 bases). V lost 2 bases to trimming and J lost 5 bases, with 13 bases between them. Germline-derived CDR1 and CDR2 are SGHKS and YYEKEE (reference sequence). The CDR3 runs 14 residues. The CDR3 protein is CASSLPGQGETQYF. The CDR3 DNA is TGTGCCAGCAGCTTACCGGGACAAGGGGAGACCCAGTACTTC.

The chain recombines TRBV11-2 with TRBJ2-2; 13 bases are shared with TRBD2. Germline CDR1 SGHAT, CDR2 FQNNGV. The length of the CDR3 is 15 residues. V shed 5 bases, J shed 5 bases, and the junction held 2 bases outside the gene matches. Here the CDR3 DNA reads TGTGCCAGCAGCCGGACTAGCGGGGGAACCGGGGAGCTGTTTTTT. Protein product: CASSRTSGGTGELFF.

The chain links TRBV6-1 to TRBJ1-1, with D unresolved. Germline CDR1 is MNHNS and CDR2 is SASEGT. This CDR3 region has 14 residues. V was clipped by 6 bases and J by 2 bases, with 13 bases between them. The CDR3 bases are TGTGCCAGCAGGTTGAGGACCCAAAACACTGAAGCTTTCTTT. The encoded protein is CASRLRTQNTEAFF.

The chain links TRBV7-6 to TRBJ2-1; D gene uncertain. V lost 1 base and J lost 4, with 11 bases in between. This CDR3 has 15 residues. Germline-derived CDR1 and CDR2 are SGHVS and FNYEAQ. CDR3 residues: CASSLVGETYNEQFF. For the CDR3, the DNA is TGTGCCAGCAGCTTAGTGGGCGAGACTTACAATGAGCAGTTCTTC.

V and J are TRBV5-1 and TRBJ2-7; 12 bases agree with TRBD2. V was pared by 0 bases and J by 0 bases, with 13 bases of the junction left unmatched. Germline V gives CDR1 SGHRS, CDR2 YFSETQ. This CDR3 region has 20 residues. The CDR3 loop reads CASSLVVGQLAGGLSYEQYF. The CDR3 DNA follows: TGCGCCAGCAGCTTGGTAGTTGGGCAACTAGCGGGAGGCCTCTCCTACGAGCAGTACTTC.

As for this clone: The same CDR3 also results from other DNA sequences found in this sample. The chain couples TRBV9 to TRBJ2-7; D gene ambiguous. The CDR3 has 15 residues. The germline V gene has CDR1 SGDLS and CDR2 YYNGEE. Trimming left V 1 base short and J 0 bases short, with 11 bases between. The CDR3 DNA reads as TGTGCCAGCAGCGTATCCGGCGGTAGCTCCTACGAGCAGTACTTC. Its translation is CASSVSGGSSYEQYF. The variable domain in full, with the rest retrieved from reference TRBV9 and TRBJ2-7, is DSGVTQTPKHLITATGQRVTLRCSPRSGDLSVYWYQQSLDQGLQFLIQYYNGEERAKGNILERFSAQQFPDLHSELNLSSLELGDSALYFCASSVSGGSSYEQYFGPGTRLTVT.

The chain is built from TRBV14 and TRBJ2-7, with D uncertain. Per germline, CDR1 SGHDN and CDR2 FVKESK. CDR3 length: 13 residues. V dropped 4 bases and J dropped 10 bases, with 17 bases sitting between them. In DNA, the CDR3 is TGTGCCAGCAGCCCGAGGTCCACTAAAGATCAGTACTTC. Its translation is CASSPRSTKDQYF.

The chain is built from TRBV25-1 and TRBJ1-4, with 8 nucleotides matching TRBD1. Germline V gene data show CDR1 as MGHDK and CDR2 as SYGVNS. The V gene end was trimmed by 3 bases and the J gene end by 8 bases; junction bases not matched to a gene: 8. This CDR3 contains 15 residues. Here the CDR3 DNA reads TGTGCCAGCAGTGATTCTCAGGGGGCAGGGGAAAAACTGTTTTTT. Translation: CASSDSQGAGEKLFF.

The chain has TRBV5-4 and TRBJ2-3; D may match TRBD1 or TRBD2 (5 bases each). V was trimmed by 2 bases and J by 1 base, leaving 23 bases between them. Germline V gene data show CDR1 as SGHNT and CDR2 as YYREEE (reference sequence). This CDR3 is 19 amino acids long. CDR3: CASSFPGTLTMGGTDTQYF. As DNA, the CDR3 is TGTGCCAGCAGCTTTCCGGGCACCCTAACGATGGGGGGCACAGATACGCAGTATTTT.

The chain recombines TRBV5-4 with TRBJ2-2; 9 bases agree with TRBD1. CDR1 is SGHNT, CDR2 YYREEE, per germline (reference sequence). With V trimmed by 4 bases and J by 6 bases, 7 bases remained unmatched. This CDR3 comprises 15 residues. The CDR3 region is CASSGWGQGPGELFF. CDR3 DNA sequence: TGTGCCAGCAGCGGGTGGGGACAGGGACCCGGGGAGCTGTTTTTT.

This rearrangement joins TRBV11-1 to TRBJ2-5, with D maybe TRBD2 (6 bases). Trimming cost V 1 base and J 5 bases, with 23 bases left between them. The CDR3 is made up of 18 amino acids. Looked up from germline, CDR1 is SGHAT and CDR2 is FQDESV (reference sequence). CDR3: CASSLGRETRRKVETQYF. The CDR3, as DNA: TGTGCCAGCAGCTTAGGTCGAGAGACTAGGAGGAAGGTCGAGACCCAGTACTTC.

The CDR3, as DNA: TGTGCCAGGAGAGGGCAGGCATATGGCTACACCTTC. Its translation is CARRGQAYGYTF. The chain combines TRBV2 with TRBJ1-2; D uncertain. This CDR3 spans 12 amino acids. From germline, CDR1 is SNHLY and CDR2 FYNNEI. V lost 9 bases, J lost 5 bases, and 13 bases lay in between.

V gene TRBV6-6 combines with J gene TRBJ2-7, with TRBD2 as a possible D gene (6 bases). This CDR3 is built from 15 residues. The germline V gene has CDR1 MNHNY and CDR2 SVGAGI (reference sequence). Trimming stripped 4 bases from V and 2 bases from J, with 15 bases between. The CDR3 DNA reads TGTGCCAGCAGTTGGAGAAAGGGGAGGCCCTACGAGCAGTACTTC. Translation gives CASSWRKGRPYEQYF.

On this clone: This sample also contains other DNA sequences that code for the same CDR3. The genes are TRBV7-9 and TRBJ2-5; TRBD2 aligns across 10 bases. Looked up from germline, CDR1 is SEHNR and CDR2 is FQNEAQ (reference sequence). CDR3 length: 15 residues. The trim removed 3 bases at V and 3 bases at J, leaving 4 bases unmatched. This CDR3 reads CASSFWLAGEETQYF. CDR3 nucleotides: TGTGCCAGCAGCTTTTGGCTAGCGGGAGAAGAGACCCAGTACTTC.

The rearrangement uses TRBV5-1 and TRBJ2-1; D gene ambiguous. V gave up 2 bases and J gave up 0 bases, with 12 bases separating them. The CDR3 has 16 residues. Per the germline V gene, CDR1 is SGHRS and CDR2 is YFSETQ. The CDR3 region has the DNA TGCGCCAGCAGCTTAACTTCACCGAGCTCCTACAATGAGCAGTTCTTC. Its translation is CASSLTSPSSYNEQFF.

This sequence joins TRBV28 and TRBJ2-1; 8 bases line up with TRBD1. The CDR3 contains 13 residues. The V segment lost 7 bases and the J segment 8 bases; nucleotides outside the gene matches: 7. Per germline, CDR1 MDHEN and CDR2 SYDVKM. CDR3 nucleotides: TGTGCCAGCATCTCCGGACAGGGAGATGAGCAGTTCTTC. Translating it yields CASISGQGDEQFF. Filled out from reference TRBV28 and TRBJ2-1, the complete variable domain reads DVKVTQSSRYLVKRTGEKVFLECVQDMDHENMFWYRQDPGLGLRLIYFSYDVKMKEKGDIPEGYSVSREKKERFSLILESASTNQTSMYLCASISGQGDEQFFGPGTRLTVL.

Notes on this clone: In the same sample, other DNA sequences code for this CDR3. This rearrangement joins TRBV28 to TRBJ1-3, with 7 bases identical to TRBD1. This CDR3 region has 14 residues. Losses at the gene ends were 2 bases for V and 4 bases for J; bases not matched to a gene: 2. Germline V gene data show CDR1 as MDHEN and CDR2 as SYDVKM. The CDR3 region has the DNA TGTGCCAGCAGTTTAGGAGGGGGCGGAAACACCATATATTTT. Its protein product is CASSLGGGGNTIYF.

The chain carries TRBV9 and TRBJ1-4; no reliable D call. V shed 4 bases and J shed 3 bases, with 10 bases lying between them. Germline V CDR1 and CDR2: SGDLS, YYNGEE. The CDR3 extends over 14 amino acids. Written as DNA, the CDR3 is TGTGCCAGCAGCCCCCGTGGTTCTAATGAAAAACTGTTTTTT. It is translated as CASSPRGSNEKLFF.

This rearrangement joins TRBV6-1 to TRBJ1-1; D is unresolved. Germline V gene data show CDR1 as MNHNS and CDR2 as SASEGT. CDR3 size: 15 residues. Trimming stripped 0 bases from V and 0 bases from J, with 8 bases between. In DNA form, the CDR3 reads TGTGCCAGCAGTGAAGCGCGCAGGCTGAACACTGAAGCTTTCTTT. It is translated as CASSEARRLNTEAFF.

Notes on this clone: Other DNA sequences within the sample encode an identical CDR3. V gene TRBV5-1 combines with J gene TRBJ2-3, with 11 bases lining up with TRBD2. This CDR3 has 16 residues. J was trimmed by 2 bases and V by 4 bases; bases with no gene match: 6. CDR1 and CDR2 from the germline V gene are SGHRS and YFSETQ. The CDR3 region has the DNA TGCGCCAGCAGCCTAGGACTAGCGGGCTCCACAGATACGCAGTATTTT. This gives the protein CASSLGLAGSTDTQYF.

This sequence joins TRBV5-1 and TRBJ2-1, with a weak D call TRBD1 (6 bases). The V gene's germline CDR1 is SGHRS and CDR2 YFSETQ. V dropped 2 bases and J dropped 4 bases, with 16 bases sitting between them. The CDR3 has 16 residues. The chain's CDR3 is CASSLRQASIYNEQFF. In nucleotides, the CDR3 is TGCGCCAGCAGCTTAAGACAGGCTAGTATTTACAATGAGCAGTTCTTC.

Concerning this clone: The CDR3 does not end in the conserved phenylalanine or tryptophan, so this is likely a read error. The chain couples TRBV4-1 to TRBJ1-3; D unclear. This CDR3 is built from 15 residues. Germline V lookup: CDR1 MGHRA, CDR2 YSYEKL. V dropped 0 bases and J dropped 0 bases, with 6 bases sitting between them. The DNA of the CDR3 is TGCGCCAGCAGCCAAGATCGGCGCTCTGGAAACACCATATATTCT. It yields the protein CASSQDRRSGNTIYS.

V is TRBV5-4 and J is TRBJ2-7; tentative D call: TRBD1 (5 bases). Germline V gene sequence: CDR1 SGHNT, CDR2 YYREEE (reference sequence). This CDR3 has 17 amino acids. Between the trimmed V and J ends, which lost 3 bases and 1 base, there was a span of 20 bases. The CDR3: CASSSPLLGPESYEQYF. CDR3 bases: TGTGCCAGCAGCTCACCCTTGTTGGGGCCGGAGTCCTACGAGCAGTACTTC.

The CDR3: CASSGVYYEQYF. Written as DNA, the CDR3 is TGTGCCAGCAGTGGGGTGTACTACGAGCAGTACTTC. V and J are TRBV28 and TRBJ2-7, with D unresolved. The germline CDR1 and CDR2 sequences are MDHEN and SYDVKM. The germline V and J ends were trimmed by 5 bases and 3 bases, with 8 bases remaining between them. This CDR3 has 12 residues.

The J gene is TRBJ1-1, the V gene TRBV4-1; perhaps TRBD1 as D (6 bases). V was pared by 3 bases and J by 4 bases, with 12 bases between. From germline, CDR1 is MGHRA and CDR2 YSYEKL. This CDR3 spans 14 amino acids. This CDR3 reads CASSQVTGPTEAFF. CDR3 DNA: TGCGCCAGCAGCCAGGTAACAGGGCCCACTGAAGCTTTCTTT.

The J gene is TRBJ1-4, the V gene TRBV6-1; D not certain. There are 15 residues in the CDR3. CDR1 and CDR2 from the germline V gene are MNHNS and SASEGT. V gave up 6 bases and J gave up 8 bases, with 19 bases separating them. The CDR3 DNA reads TGTGCCAGCAGGGAAAGGACGAGCCTATGGGAAAAACTGTTTTTT. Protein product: CASRERTSLWEKLFF.

Here the CDR3 reads CASSRQGQGQGGYTF. Here the CDR3 DNA reads TGTGCCAGCAGTCGCCAGGGACAGGGGCAGGGTGGCTACACCTTC. The chain employs TRBV28 and TRBJ1-2; 10 nucleotides line up with TRBD1. Germline loops: CDR1 MDHEN, CDR2 SYDVKM. Trimming took 5 bases from V and 7 from J; bases not matched to a gene: 10. The CDR3 covers 15 residues.

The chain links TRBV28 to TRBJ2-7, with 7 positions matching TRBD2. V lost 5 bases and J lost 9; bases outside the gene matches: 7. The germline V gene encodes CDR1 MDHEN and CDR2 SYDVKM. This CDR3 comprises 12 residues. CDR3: CASSGTTRLQYF. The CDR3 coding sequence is TGTGCCAGCAGTGGGACTACGCGGTTGCAGTACTTC.